The 18 T cell receptor beta chains in this list originate from one sample, sequenced in a study of molecular identifiers for immune sequencing clone quantification. One entry per CDR3 protein, called by TCRdb with MiXCR from the PCR reads. This sample has about 67,000 distinct CDR3 sequences, with under 20% found just once. The sample consisted of naive CD8+ T cells from blood, with Jurkat cell RNA spiked in. Noted subset: FACS-sorted CD8+CD4-CCR7+CD45RA+ naive T cells. These TCRs come from a human donor in good health. Some libraries in this study had Jurkat cell RNA spiked in.

Ten or more counts support this clonotype. This chain connects TRBV10-3 to TRBJ2-6; the D gene is possibly TRBD1 (6 bases). The V and J ends lost 2 bases and 3 bases respectively, with 14 bases between them. The CDR3 consists of 17 residues. Germline V lookup: CDR1 ENHRY, CDR2 SYGVKD. CDR3 region: CAISETAGQFGANVLTF. DNA for the CDR3: TGTGCCATCAGTGAGACCGCAGGACAGTTTGGGGCCAACGTCCTGACTTTC.

The table lists this clonotype with many counts. J is TRBJ2-5 and V is TRBV10-3; no reliable D call. The CDR3 consists of 14 residues. Trimming removed 2 bases from V and 4 bases from J, with 11 bases in between. CDR1 is ENHRY, CDR2 SYGVKD, per germline. CDR3 DNA sequence: TGTGCCATCAGTGAGGGTGTAGGCGGAGAGACCCAGTACTTC. Amino acids: CAISEGVGGETQYF.

Turning to this clonotype: This clone may be a read error of a much larger clone one base away. The V gene is TRBV19, the J gene TRBJ2-1; TRBD1 aligns across 10 bases. J was trimmed by 6 bases and V by 4 bases; bases with no gene match: 6. The CDR3 sequence is 15 residues long. Germline V gene sequence: CDR1 LNHDA, CDR2 SQIVND (reference sequence). Written as DNA, the CDR3 is TGTGCCAGTAGTAGGGACAGGGGATTGGGCAATGAGCAGTTCTTC. Translating it yields CASSRDRGLGNEQFF.

This clonotype was counted at least ten times. This chain connects TRBV20-1 to TRBJ2-2; no firm D call. The germline V gene has CDR1 DFQATT and CDR2 SNEGSKA (reference sequence). This CDR3 spans 13 amino acids. The CDR3 spells CSVKNANTGELFF. DNA for the CDR3: TGCAGCGTCAAGAATGCGAACACCGGGGAGCTGTTTTTT.

This clonotype was counted at least ten times. V is TRBV20-1 and J is TRBJ2-1; D might be TRBD2 (6 bases). CDR1 is DFQATT and CDR2 is SNEGSKA in the germline V gene (reference sequence). Deletions cut 5 bases from V and 4 bases from J, with 15 bases between. This CDR3 has 14 amino acids. In DNA, the CDR3 is TGCAGTGCTGGAAAAGCGGGTGTTTACAATGAGCAGTTCTTC. Translation: CSAGKAGVYNEQFF.

The table lists this clonotype with many counts. This chain joins TRBV4-1 and TRBJ2-3, with D possibly being TRBD1 or TRBD2 (5 bases each). The CDR3 extends over 14 amino acids. The germline gives CDR1 MGHRA, CDR2 YSYEKL. V lost 3 bases and J 0 bases, leaving 7 bases between the germline ends. The CDR3 is CASSQWDSTDTQYF. CDR3 DNA: TGCGCCAGCAGCCAGTGGGACAGCACAGATACGCAGTATTTT.

This clonotype came up many times. The V gene is TRBV29-1, the J gene TRBJ2-5; TRBD2 aligns across 9 bases. CDR1 is SQVTM, CDR2 ANQGSEA, per germline. The CDR3 has 16 residues. The V gene end was trimmed by 0 bases and the J gene end by 4 bases; junction bases not matched to a gene: 9. This chain's CDR3 is CSVEDVLAGFAETQYF. DNA for the CDR3: TGCAGCGTTGAAGACGTTCTAGCGGGATTTGCAGAGACCCAGTACTTC.

This clonotype was detected ten times or more. The gene calls are TRBV20-1 and TRBJ2-7; 8 bases map to TRBD2. Trimming removed 0 bases from V and 5 bases from J; junction bases left unmatched: 9. The CDR3 has 15 residues. Germline assignment: CDR1 DFQATT and CDR2 SNEGSKA (reference sequence). The CDR3 DNA is TGCAGTGCTAGAGATGAGGTAGCGGGGTCCCACGAGCAGTACTTC. It codes for CSARDEVAGSHEQYF.

Ten or more counts support this clonotype. This rearrangement joins TRBV30 to TRBJ1-2; TRBD1 aligns across 9 bases. V shed 3 bases, J shed 4 bases, and the junction held 3 bases outside the gene matches. The CDR3 loop spans 13 amino acids. The germline CDR1 and CDR2 sequences are GTSNPN and SVGIG (reference sequence). The CDR3 nucleotides are TGTGCCTGGAGCCCGGGACAGGGCTATGGCTACACCTTC. Its translation: CAWSPGQGYGYTF.

In its sample, this clonotype was seen many times. The CDR3 spells CASSESRIAGDEQYF. The CDR3, as DNA: TGTGCCAGCAGTGAGTCTCGGATAGCGGGAGACGAGCAGTACTTC. The gene calls are TRBV6-1 and TRBJ2-7, with 9 bases aligning to TRBD2. The CDR3 is made up of 15 amino acids. Germline assignment: CDR1 MNHNS and CDR2 SASEGT. V shed 3 bases and J 5 bases; nucleotides not matched to a gene: 8.

This clonotype occurred a few times. A much larger clone is a single base away; this may be a read error. This chain uses TRBV28 with TRBJ1-1; 7 nucleotides agree with TRBD1. Germline loops: CDR1 MDHEN, CDR2 SYDVKM. Unmatched junction bases numbered 11, after V lost 3 bases and J lost 7 bases. CDR3 length: 15 residues. The CDR3 coding sequence is TGTGCCAGCAGTTTCGGGACAGCCTGGCAGGGTGAAGCTTTCTTT. It codes for CASSFGTAWQGEAFF.

The table lists this clonotype with many counts. DNA for the CDR3: TGTGCCAGCAGCCTGGGGGGTGATACGCAGTATTTT. Protein: CASSLGGDTQYF. The chain has TRBV14 and TRBJ2-3; tentative D call: TRBD2 (6 bases). Germline loops: CDR1 SGHDN, CDR2 FVKESK. The CDR3 is 12 amino acids. V lost 4 bases to trimming and J lost 6 bases, with 8 bases between them. Combining the CDR3 with reference TRBV14 and TRBJ2-3 gives the whole variable domain EAGVTQFPSHSVIEKGQTVTLRCDPISGHDNLYWYRRVMGKEIKFLLHFVKESKQDESGMPNNRFLAERTGGTYSTLKVQPAELEDSGVYFCASSLGGDTQYFGPGTRLTVL.

The sample holds one count of this clonotype. CDR3 residues: CASSLKREGDYEQYF. CDR3 sequence (DNA): TGTGCCAGCAGCTTAAAGCGGGAGGGGGACTACGAGCAGTACTTC. V gene TRBV27 combines with J gene TRBJ2-7; 10 nucleotides match TRBD2. CDR3 length: 15 amino acids. Germline CDR1 and CDR2: MNHEY and SMNVEV (reference sequence). V dropped 6 bases and J dropped 3; count of bases not matched to a gene: 8.

This clonotype was found many times. The chain links TRBV12-3 or TRBV12-4 to TRBJ2-2, with D perhaps assigned TRBD1 or TRBD2 (5 bases each). The V and J ends lost 5 bases and 4 bases respectively, with 14 bases between them. The CDR3 extends over 15 amino acids. Here the CDR3 reads CASSEPAGATGELFF. In nucleotides, the CDR3 is TGTGCCAGCAGTGAACCGGCCGGGGCCACCGGGGAGCTGTTTTTT.

This clonotype was counted at least ten times. CDR3 region: CASSFLAGTAYEQYF. DNA of the CDR3: TGTGCCAGCAGTTTCCTAGCGGGAACAGCCTACGAGCAGTACTTC. The chain couples TRBV28 to TRBJ2-7; the match to TRBD2 covers 9 bases. Germline CDR1 is MDHEN and CDR2 is SYDVKM. The V and J ends lost 3 bases and 2 bases, in that order; junction bases with no gene match: 5. This CDR3 comprises 15 residues.

The table lists this clonotype with many counts. The chain combines TRBV27 with TRBJ2-1, with D tentatively TRBD1 (6 bases). The germline V and J ends were trimmed by 3 bases and 8 bases, with 11 bases remaining between them. The CDR3 totals 13 residues. Germline CDR1 MNHEY, CDR2 SMNVEV (reference sequence). The CDR3: CASSLGASDEQFF. CDR3 nucleotide sequence: TGTGCCAGCAGTTTGGGGGCGTCGGATGAGCAGTTCTTC.

This clonotype was seen many times. The chain couples TRBV29-1 to TRBJ1-1, with D perhaps matching TRBD1 (5 bases). Trimming took 0 bases from V and 0 from J, leaving 11 bases between them. This CDR3 contains 15 residues. The germline CDR1 and CDR2 sequences are SQVTM and ANQGSEA. CDR3 coding DNA: TGCAGCGTTGAAGAGGCGACAGCCATGAACACTGAAGCTTTCTTT. It is translated as CSVEEATAMNTEAFF.

This clonotype was observed at least ten times. V gene TRBV19 combines with J gene TRBJ2-5; 9 bases align to TRBD1. Germline V CDR1 and CDR2: LNHDA, SQIVND (reference sequence). Trimming cost V 5 bases and J 2 bases; bases outside gene matches: 12. This CDR3 region has 17 residues. The CDR3 region is CASSSLSTGGVQETQYF. Here the CDR3 DNA reads TGTGCCAGTAGTTCCCTCTCGACAGGGGGGGTTCAAGAGACCCAGTACTTC.